What follows are 21 T cell receptor beta chains derived from one specimen sequenced in a study of Graves' ophthalmopathy and Graves' hyperthyroidism listed by TCRdb under 2018. For sequencing, an Illumina HiSeq 2000 was employed. For repertoire sequencing, TCR beta CDR3 regions were amplified from RNA transcripts. HTBI primers and the Qiagen OneStep RT-PCR kit were used in a first-round RT-PCR, which was followed by a second-round multiplex PCR, size selection and purification. TCRdb cleaned the public reads at Q25 with fastp, built clones with MiXCR and kept in-frame beta chains. CDR3 protein sequences are deduplicated, and each keeps its most common genes and DNA. Counted in this sample were about 550,000 distinct CDR3 sequences; about 35% of them appeared once. The leading ten clones occupy about 4% of the sample. What was sequenced was peripheral blood or thyroid tissue (not recorded which). The receptor source for this set is an adult man with Graves' hyperthyroidism.

This clonotype turned up a few times. A read error may be the cause here, since a much bigger clone is one base away. The chain couples TRBV20-1 to TRBJ1-1; 8 positions match TRBD1. Germline loops: CDR1 DFQATT, CDR2 SNEGSKA (reference sequence). This CDR3 is built from 13 residues. V lost 1 base, J lost 11 bases, and 9 bases stayed unmatched. This CDR3 reads CSARGQGTGDAFF. The CDR3 DNA sequence: TGCAGTGCTAGAGGACAGGGGACCGGAGACGCTTTCTTT.

This chain connects TRBV7-3 to TRBJ2-3; either TRBD1 or TRBD2 may fit D (5 bases each). Germline V gene lookup returns CDR1 SGHTA and CDR2 FQGTGA. V lost 5 bases to trimming and J lost 8 bases, with 20 bases between them. The CDR3 loop spans 15 amino acids. This CDR3 reads CASSPTGLASGTQYF. CDR3 DNA: TGTGCCAGCAGCCCCACAGGACTGGCGTCGGGTACGCAGTATTTT. Looking up the rest from reference TRBV7-3 and TRBJ2-3 gives the full variable domain: GAGVSQTPSNKVTEKGKYVELRCDPISGHTALYWYRQSLGQGPEFLIYFQGTGAADDSGLPNDRFFAVRPEGSVSTLKIQRTERGDSAVYLCASSPTGLASGTQYFGPGTRLTVL.

The chain couples TRBV7-8 to TRBJ1-5; 8 bases fit TRBD1. V trimming: 3 bases; J trimming: 14 bases; junction bases outside the gene matches: 12. From germline, CDR1 is SGHVS and CDR2 FQNEAQ. There are 14 residues in the CDR3. CDR3 loop: CASSFDRGIYNEHF. CDR3 in DNA: TGTGCCAGCAGCTTCGACAGGGGAATCTACAATGAGCATTTT.

The gene calls are TRBV6-5 and TRBJ1-2; D unresolved. The V end lost 5 bases, the J end lost 8 bases, and 18 bases lay between the germline ends. The germline gives CDR1 MNHEY, CDR2 SVGAGI. The CDR3 loop spans 14 amino acids. The CDR3 loop is CASSEDGVVTGYTF. Here the CDR3 DNA reads TGTGCCAGCAGTGAAGATGGAGTGGTAACCGGCTACACCTTC.

This clonotype was counted at least ten times. The chain recombines TRBV19 with TRBJ1-1; D not certain. Germline V CDR1 and CDR2: LNHDA, SQIVND (reference sequence). Trimming cost V 1 base and J 0 bases, with 6 bases left between them. This CDR3 has 14 residues. The CDR3 protein is CASSIGEMNTEAFF. The DNA for the CDR3 is TGTGCCAGTAGTATAGGAGAAATGAACACTGAAGCTTTCTTT.

The genes are TRBV7-6 and TRBJ2-5; 10 nucleotides line up with TRBD2. V was pared by 5 bases and J by 5 bases, with 14 bases of the junction left unmatched. From germline, CDR1 is SGHVS and CDR2 FNYEAQ. CDR3 length: 17 residues. The CDR3 nucleotides read TGTGCCAGCAGCCTTCCCCGGAGCGGGGGGGCGTTGGAGACCCAGTACTTC. Translation gives CASSLPRSGGALETQYF.

This clonotype was detected ten times or more. This chain's CDR3 is CAISELGPKATNEKLFF. The CDR3 DNA reads TGTGCCATCAGTGAGTTGGGACCAAAAGCAACTAATGAAAAACTGTTTTTT. The rearrangement uses TRBV10-3 and TRBJ1-4, with D perhaps TRBD1 (5 bases). V was trimmed by 1 base and J by 0 bases, leaving 12 bases between them. The germline V gene encodes CDR1 ENHRY and CDR2 SYGVKD. The length of the CDR3 is 17 residues.

This clonotype was seen many times. CDR3 coding DNA: TGTGCCAGCAGTGGGACAGGGATCGGCTACACCTTC. It specifies CASSGTGIGYTF. This chain uses TRBV27 with TRBJ1-2, with 9 bases identical to TRBD1. The germline CDR1 and CDR2 sequences are MNHEY and SMNVEV (reference sequence). J lost 8 bases, V lost 5 bases, and 3 bases had no gene match. This CDR3 is 12 amino acids long.

This clonotype occurred a few times. This rearrangement joins TRBV29-1 to TRBJ1-2; D is perhaps TRBD1 (5 bases). Per the germline V gene, CDR1 is SQVTM and CDR2 is ANQGSEA. The CDR3 loop spans 11 amino acids. V lost 6 bases and J 11 bases, leaving 16 bases between the germline ends. Here the CDR3 reads CSVAGTSGYTF. In nucleotides, the CDR3 is TGCAGCGTCGCGGGGACTAGCGGGTACACCTTC.

The rearrangement uses TRBV29-1 and TRBJ1-5; TRBD1 might be the D (5 bases). The germline CDR1 and CDR2 sequences are SQVTM and ANQGSEA. CDR3 size: 12 residues. V lost 8 bases and J lost 6, with 14 bases in between. CDR3 sequence (DNA): TGCAGCTTGCCAGGAGGGACTCAGCCCCAGCATTTT. Its protein product is CSLPGGTQPQHF.

This clonotype was picked up one time. J is TRBJ2-1 and V is TRBV20-1; D not certain. Germline loops: CDR1 DFQATT, CDR2 SNEGSKA (reference sequence). The CDR3 runs to 13 residues. V was cut by 3 bases and J by 0 bases, with 6 bases left in between. The CDR3: CSASIPSYNEQFF. The CDR3, as DNA: TGCAGTGCTAGCATCCCCTCCTACAATGAGCAGTTCTTC.

V gene TRBV9 combines with J gene TRBJ1-5; D perhaps matches TRBD1 (6 bases). V lost 2 bases, J lost 0 bases, and 9 bases lay in between. The CDR3 has 15 residues. Looked up from germline, CDR1 is SGDLS and CDR2 is YYNGEE. The CDR3 is CASSVRTDSNQPQHF. The CDR3 nucleotides are TGTGCCAGCAGCGTCCGGACAGATAGCAATCAGCCCCAGCATTTT.

This clonotype occurred a few times. The chain couples TRBV5-6 to TRBJ2-5, with TRBD2 as a possible D gene (6 bases). V was cut by 4 bases and J by 7 bases, with 23 bases left in between. Germline CDR1 is SGHDT and CDR2 is YYEEEE. The length of the CDR3 is 16 residues. DNA for the CDR3: TGTGCCAGCAGCAAAATTCGTCGGGGACTGGGTTTGACCCAGTACTTC. This translates into CASSKIRRGLGLTQYF.

The chain couples TRBV7-9 to TRBJ2-6; 10 positions match TRBD2. The V segment lost 5 bases and the J segment 4 bases; nucleotides outside the gene matches: 2. CDR3 length: 15 amino acids. The germline CDR1 and CDR2 sequences are SEHNR and FQNEAQ (reference sequence). This chain's CDR3 is CASSETSGGANVLTF. The CDR3 nucleotides read TGTGCCAGCAGCGAGACTAGCGGGGGGGCCAACGTCCTGACTTTC.

This clonotype was detected ten times or more. The genes are TRBV7-8 and TRBJ1-5; TRBD1 might be the D (6 bases). Germline V gene data show CDR1 as SGHVS and CDR2 as FQNEAQ. CDR3 size: 16 residues. Trimming cost V 0 bases and J 6 bases, with 15 bases left between them. CDR3 sequence (DNA): TGTGCCAGCAGCTTAGCTCGTCCGTCAGGGGTTCAGCCCCAGCATTTT. Amino acid sequence: CASSLARPSGVQPQHF.

V is TRBV19 and J is TRBJ2-7; 7 bases are a match to TRBD1. The CDR3 extends over 14 amino acids. The trim removed 5 bases at V and 0 bases at J, leaving 4 bases unmatched. Germline V gives CDR1 LNHDA, CDR2 SQIVND (reference sequence). CDR3 region: CASSVDRLSYEQYF. As DNA, the CDR3 is TGTGCCAGTAGTGTGGACAGGCTCTCCTACGAGCAGTACTTC.

This chain joins TRBV29-1 and TRBJ1-1; D unclear. The V and J ends lost 4 bases and 4 bases respectively, with 10 bases between them. This CDR3 is 12 amino acids long. CDR1 is SQVTM and CDR2 is ANQGSEA in the germline V gene. The CDR3 sequence: CSVVSGVTEAFF. The CDR3 DNA sequence: TGCAGCGTTGTCTCGGGTGTCACTGAAGCTTTCTTT.

The genes are TRBV9 and TRBJ1-2; 9 bases match TRBD1. J lost 2 bases, V lost 5 bases, and 4 bases had no gene match. Per the germline V gene, CDR1 is SGDLS and CDR2 is YYNGEE. The CDR3 covers 14 residues. The CDR3 DNA reads TGTGCCAGCAGAGGACAGGGGAAAAACTATGGCTACACCTTC. Translated: CASRGQGKNYGYTF.

To note about this clonotype: The junction does not match germline at one end; this may be a read error. This rearrangement joins TRBV12-3 or TRBV12-4 to TRBJ1-2; TRBD1 might be the D (5 bases). The CDR3 totals 15 residues. The CDR3 nucleotides read TGTGCCAGCAGTTTACTTGGTCAGGGAAACTATGACTACACCTTC. Translated, it gives CASSLLGQGNYDYTF.

This clonotype was detected once. The junction departs from the called germline gene at one end, perhaps through a read error. CDR3 nucleotides: TGCAGCGGGAGCGGGGATCCCTACAAGCAGTACTTC. Protein sequence: CSGSGDPYKQYF. The J gene is TRBJ2-7, the V gene TRBV20-1, with 7 bases that match TRBD2. From germline, CDR1 is DFQATT and CDR2 SNEGSKA (reference sequence). This CDR3 is built from 12 residues.

Ten or more counts support this clonotype. The chain uses TRBV20-1 and TRBJ2-2; TRBD1 aligns across 11 bases. The CDR3 covers 16 residues. Looked up from germline, CDR1 is DFQATT and CDR2 is SNEGSKA (reference sequence). Trimming cost V 3 bases and J 4 bases; bases outside gene matches: 7. CDR3 in DNA: TGCAGTGCTAGGATGGACAGGGGGCTGAGCACCGGGGAGCTGTTTTTT. Amino acids: CSARMDRGLSTGELFF.